The clone carrying this T cell receptor (beta chain) was found once. Antigen specificity is unknown. The data were obtained in a study of shared clonotypes between healthy human individuals. On the study more broadly: Every donor yielded three CD4 naive, three CD4 memory, two CD8 naive and one CD8 memory plate.

Per the germline V gene, CDR1 is SEHNR and CDR2 is FQNEAQ (reference sequence). V shed 5 bases and J shed 2 bases, with 10 bases lying between them. The CDR3 contains 14 residues. Using immunoSEQ multiplex PCR, the repertoire was profiled, and TCRdb retains in-frame clones only, with some absent. The sample yields hundreds of thousands of clones, around three quarters seen once. Study conclusions and caveats: In a handful of donors, around 5.5% of naive CD4 clonotypes appeared in common.

CD45RA+ naive and CD45RA-negative memory subsets were separated from CD4+ cells. Sequencing input: memory CD4+ T cells sorted from blood. The subset here: CD45RA-negative fraction. The origin of this receptor is a woman younger than 45 in good health. V and J are TRBV7-9 and TRBJ2-1; D call uncertain. The chain's CDR3 is CASSPGVTYNEQFF. Here the CDR3 DNA reads TGTGCCAGCAGCCCCGGAGTCACCTACAATGAGCAGTTCTTC.